Listed below are T cell receptor beta chains from one sample, sequenced in a study of response to subunit inactivated influenza vaccine. Using its own MiXCR run on the RT-PCR reads, TCRdb lists one record per CDR3 protein. The table includes under 850,000 distinct CDR3 sequences, roughly 18% detected once. The source material was PBMCs from blood, sampled less than 6 days after vaccination. Receptors originate from a man aged 50 to 60 who received an inactivated influenza vaccine. The CDR3 runs from the conserved cysteine through the conserved F or W. The order of the fields is clone size, V gene, J gene, D gene, CDR3 DNA, CDR3 protein. D genes are given only for firm matches. For some rows the clone size is stated as once, few or many, or as a class when expanded; others skip it.

NA	TRBV7-9	TRBJ1-2	TRBD1	TGTGCCAGCAGCACAGGGGTCGAGGGCTACACCTTC	CASSTGVEGYTF
few	TRBV5-1	TRBJ2-2	NA	TGCGCCAGCAGCTTGTTCGGGGGCAGAACGAACACCGGGGAGCTGTTTTTT	CASSLFGGRTNTGELFF
NA	TRBV9	TRBJ2-5	TRBD2	TGTGCCAGCAGCGTAGGGGGTGGTCTAGCGGGATGGGCAGAGACCCAGTACTTC	CASSVGGGLAGWAETQYF
few	TRBV20-1	TRBJ2-3	NA	TGCAGTGCTAGCACCAGGGGCACAGATACGCAGTATTTT	CSASTRGTDTQYF
NA	TRBV14	TRBJ2-3	NA	TGTGCCAGCAGCCAACTTACGACCTGGGGCACAGATACGCAGTATTTT	CASSQLTTWGTDTQYF
few	TRBV5-1	TRBJ2-2	NA	TGCGCCAGCAGCTTGGATCCAAGCTTCGCGAACACCGGGGAGCTGTTTTTT	CASSLDPSFANTGELFF
NA	TRBV6-1	TRBJ2-1	NA	TGTGCCAGCAGTGAGATGGGGGGCAATGAGCAGTTCTTC	CASSEMGGNEQFF
many	TRBV2	TRBJ2-7	TRBD2	TGTGCCAGCAGTAGCAGCGGTTGGGTGCGGGAGACCACCTACGAGCAGTACTTC	CASSSSGWVRETTYEQYF
many	TRBV5-1	TRBJ1-1	NA	TGCGCCAGCAGCTTGGCCGGGGGTTTGAACACTGAAGCTTTCTTT	CASSLAGGLNTEAFF
NA	TRBV10-3	TRBJ2-7	TRBD1	TGTGCCATCAGTTCCCGGGACAGGGTCCCCCCTTTCTCCTACGAGCAGTACTTC	CAISSRDRVPPFSYEQYF
NA	TRBV4-1	TRBJ2-3	NA	TGCGCCAGCAGCCAAATCAAGGTAGCTAGCATAAGCACAGATACGCAGTATTTT	CASSQIKVASISTDTQYF
NA	TRBV4-1	TRBJ2-1	NA	TGCGCCAGCAGCCAAGATCTCTGGGGTCGTAAGCAGTTCTTC	CASSQDLWGRKQFF
few	TRBV12-3/TRBV12-4	TRBJ2-2	NA	TGTGCCAGCAGTCCATCGGTCGTCGCCGGGGAGCTGTTTTTT	CASSPSVVAGELFF
few	TRBV20-1	TRBJ2-3	NA	TGCAGAGCCGGGCGGAACACAGATACGCAGTATTTT	CRAGRNTDTQYF
few	TRBV12-3/TRBV12-4	TRBJ1-5	TRBD1	TGTGCCAGCAGACTAACAGGGGGCGAGGGTCAGCCCCAGCATTTT	CASRLTGGEGQPQHF
NA	TRBV28	TRBJ2-5	TRBD1	TGTGCCAGCACCCTCGCCGGGACAGGGACTGAGACCCAGTACTTC	CASTLAGTGTETQYF
few	TRBV7-2	TRBJ2-7	TRBD2	TGTGCCAGCAGCTTAATAGCGGGGGGGCTCGAGCAGTACTTC	CASSLIAGGLEQYF
few	TRBV2	TRBJ1-1	NA	TGTGCCAGCAAGGGCAGTCTCAGGAACACTGAAGCTTTCTTT	CASKGSLRNTEAFF
few	TRBV6-1	TRBJ2-5	NA	TGTGCCAGCAGATTGACGGTCAAGGAGACCCAGTACTTC	CASRLTVKETQYF
many	TRBV7-9	TRBJ2-7	NA	TGTGCCAGCAGCTTCGGAGACGGTGCCTACGAGCAGTACTTC	CASSFGDGAYEQYF
many	TRBV10-1	TRBJ2-3	NA	TGCGCCAGCAGTGAGTCGTACACAGATACGCAGTATTTT	CASSESYTDTQYF
once	TRBV28	TRBJ2-7	NA	TGTGCCAGCAGTTCAGGTGCCCCCGCCTACGAGCAGTACTTC	CASSSGAPAYEQYF
few	TRBV5-6	TRBJ2-7	TRBD2	TGTGCCAGCAGCATCCGGGGACTAGCCTACTACGAGCAGTACTTC	CASSIRGLAYYEQYF
few	TRBV6-2/TRBV6-3	TRBJ2-1	NA	TGTGCCAGCAGTTACGCGGCTAGCGCGCTTAACTACAATGAGCAGTTCTTC	CASSYAASALNYNEQFF
few	TRBV7-9	TRBJ1-4	NA	TGTGCCAGCAGCCCAGCGGTCAGGGAAGGAGAAAAACTGTTTTTT	CASSPAVREGEKLFF
many	TRBV20-1	TRBJ1-6	TRBD1	TGCAGTGCTAGAACAACAGGGGACTGGTATAATTCACCCCTCCACTTT	CSARTTGDWYNSPLHF
few	TRBV10-3	TRBJ1-5	NA	TGTGCCATCAGTGCGGCCAGGGATAGCAATCAGCCCCAGCATTTT	CAISAARDSNQPQHF
NA	TRBV29-1	TRBJ1-2	TRBD1	TGCAGCGTTGCCGTGGGACAGGGGAGCTATGGCTACACCTTC	CSVAVGQGSYGYTF
few	TRBV5-1	TRBJ2-1	NA	TGCGCCAGCAGCCCGGACACAAACACTTACAATGAGCAGTTCTTC	CASSPDTNTYNEQFF
few	TRBV14	TRBJ1-6	NA	TGTGCCAGCAGCCGGTCCAGCTCCTATAATTCACCCCTCCACTTT	CASSRSSSYNSPLHF
NA	TRBV4-2	TRBJ2-5	NA	TGTGCCAGCAGCCGATCAGGGTACCAAGAGACCCAGTACTTC	CASSRSGYQETQYF
few	TRBV6-1	TRBJ2-6	NA	TGTGCCAGCAGCTTCAGGGCGGGCGGTCTCTCTGGGGCCAACGTCCTGACTTTC	CASSFRAGGLSGANVLTF
few	TRBV21-1	TRBJ2-7	NA	NA	CASSKVGQGTYEQYF
few	TRBV10-3	TRBJ2-1	NA	TGTGCCATCAGATCGGGCGATGAGCAGTTCTTC	CAIRSGDEQFF
many	TRBV11-2	TRBJ2-3	TRBD2	TGTGCCAGCAGCTTAGGCCTGTGGACTAGCTTAGATACGCAGTATTTT	CASSLGLWTSLDTQYF
many	TRBV24-1	TRBJ2-5	NA	TGTGCCACCAGTGATTTGGAGACCCAGTACTTC	CATSDLETQYF
NA	TRBV6-2/TRBV6-3	TRBJ2-7	TRBD2	TGTGCCAGCAGTCTCCTCCGAGCGGGAGGATACGAGCAGTACTTC	CASSLLRAGGYEQYF
NA	TRBV29-1	TRBJ2-7	NA	TGCAGCGTTGGTTGGGGTCCCGACGAGCAGTACTTC	CSVGWGPDEQYF
NA	TRBV27	TRBJ2-7	TRBD2	TGTGCCAGCAGTTTATCCTACCCGGGACTAGCTTCCTACGAGCAGTACTTC	CASSLSYPGLASYEQYF
few	TRBV10-3	TRBJ2-5	TRBD2	TGTGCCATCAGCAAATCGGGACTAGCGGGAGAGACGACCCAGTACTTC	CAISKSGLAGETTQYF